What follows is one T cell receptor beta chain and its context. These data come from a study of blood T cell repertoires in COVID-19. Study as a whole: Both acute and convalescent COVID-19 samples were obtained from the United States, Italy and Spain.

Using immunoSEQ multiplex PCR, the repertoire was profiled, and TCRdb retains in-frame clones only, with some absent. The sample has some 230,000 clones, approximately 81% seen once; the top ten hold 5% to 6.5%. Germline CDR1 is SNHLY and CDR2 is FYNNEI. The CDR3 runs to 15 residues. V was pared by 2 bases and J by 9 bases, with 19 bases between. The sequence came from a woman aged 55-75 years who had recovered from COVID-19. The specimen was peripheral blood. The chain couples TRBV2 to TRBJ2-5, with no clear D. For the CDR3, the DNA is TGTGCCAGCAGTGAATACGTCAGGCTGAAGGAATCCCAGTACTTC. Translation: CASSEYVRLKESQYF.